Listed here is a single TCR beta chain. Its specificity is unknown. The data originate from a study of radiotherapy plus CTLA-4 blockade in lung cancer. Study at large: Objective responses were documented in over 15% of patients, with disease control in roughly 33%.

Study-wide results and limits: Expansion in blood of tumor-derived TCR clones was seen after radiotherapy plus ipilimumab.

Chemo-refractory metastatic non-small-cell lung cancer patients received focal radiation with ipilimumab CTLA-4 blockade. The assay was immunoSEQ multiplex PCR, and TCRdb's table has in-frame clones only and misses some. The top ten clones hold under 8% of a sample with about 120,000 clones, approximately 90% of them seen once. The length of the CDR3 is 13 residues. V gave up 6 bases and J gave up 7 bases, with 14 bases separating them. Germline V gene data show CDR1 as SGHAT and CDR2 as FQNNGV. This clonotype originated in a human donor with non-small cell lung cancer that progressed on radiotherapy plus ipilimumab. The source was peripheral blood, collected from a patient treated with radiotherapy plus ipilimumab. V is TRBV11-2 and J is TRBJ2-3; D unresolved. CDR3 protein: CASRSILTYTQYF. In nucleotides, the CDR3 is TGTGCCAGCAGGAGCATACTGACTTATACGCAGTATTTT.